This TCR beta chain was observed in a study of control samples from healthy donors and cancer patients. Here immunoSEQ multiplex PCR was the method, and the copy in TCRdb shows in-frame clones only, minus some. The table lists 45,000 to 70,000 clones, less than 95% of them singletons. Specimen: PBMCs. The clonotype was recovered from a man aged 30-40 years with colorectal cancer.

CDR3 coding DNA: TGCAGTGCTAGTACCGGGGCCCCCTACGAGCAGTACTTC. This encodes CSASTGAPYEQYF. V and J are TRBV20-1 and TRBJ2-7; D tentatively reads TRBD1 or TRBD2 (5 bases each). The germline CDR1 and CDR2 sequences are DFQATT and SNEGSKA (reference sequence). With 3 bases removed from V and 2 bases from J, the gap between germline ends came to 11 bases. The CDR3 sequence is 13 residues long.